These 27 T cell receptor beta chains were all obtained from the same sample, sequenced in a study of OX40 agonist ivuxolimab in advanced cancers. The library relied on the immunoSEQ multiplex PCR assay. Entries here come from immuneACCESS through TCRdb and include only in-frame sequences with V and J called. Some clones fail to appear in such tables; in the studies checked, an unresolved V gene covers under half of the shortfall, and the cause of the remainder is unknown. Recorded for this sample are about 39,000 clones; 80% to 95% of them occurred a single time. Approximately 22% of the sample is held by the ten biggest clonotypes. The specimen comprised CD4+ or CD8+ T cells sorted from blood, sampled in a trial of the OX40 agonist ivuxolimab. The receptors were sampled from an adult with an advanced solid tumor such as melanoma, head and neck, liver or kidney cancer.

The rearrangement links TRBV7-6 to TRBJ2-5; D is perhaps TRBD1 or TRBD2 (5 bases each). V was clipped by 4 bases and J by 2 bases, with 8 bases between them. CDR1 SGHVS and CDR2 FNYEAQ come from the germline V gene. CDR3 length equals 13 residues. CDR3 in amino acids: CASSSGTQETQYF. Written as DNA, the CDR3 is TGTGCCAGCAGCTCTGGGACGCAAGAGACCCAGTACTTC.

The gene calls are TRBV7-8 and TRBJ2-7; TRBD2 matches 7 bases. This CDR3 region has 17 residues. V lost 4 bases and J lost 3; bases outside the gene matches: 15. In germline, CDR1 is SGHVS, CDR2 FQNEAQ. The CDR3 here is CASSSTEIGLVFYEQYF. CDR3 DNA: TGTGCCAGCAGCTCAACCGAGATCGGACTAGTCTTCTACGAGCAGTACTTC.

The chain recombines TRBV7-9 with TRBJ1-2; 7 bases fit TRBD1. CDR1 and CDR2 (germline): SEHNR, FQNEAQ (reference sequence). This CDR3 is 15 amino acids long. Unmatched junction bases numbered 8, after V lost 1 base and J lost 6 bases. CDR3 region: CASSLGTGGEHGYTF. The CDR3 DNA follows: TGTGCCAGCAGCTTAGGGACAGGCGGAGAGCATGGCTACACCTTC.

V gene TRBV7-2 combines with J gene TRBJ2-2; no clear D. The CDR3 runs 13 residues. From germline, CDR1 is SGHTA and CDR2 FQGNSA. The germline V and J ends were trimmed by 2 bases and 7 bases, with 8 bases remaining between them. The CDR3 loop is CASSLKWGGELFF. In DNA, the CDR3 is TGTGCCAGCAGCTTAAAGTGGGGCGGGGAGCTGTTTTTT.

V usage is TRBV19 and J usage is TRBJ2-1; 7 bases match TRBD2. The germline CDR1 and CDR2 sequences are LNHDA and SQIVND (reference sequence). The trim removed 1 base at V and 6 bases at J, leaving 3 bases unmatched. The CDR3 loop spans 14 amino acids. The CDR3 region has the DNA TGTGCCAGTAGTATAGGCGGGGGTTTCAATGAGCAGTTCTTC. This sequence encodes CASSIGGGFNEQFF.

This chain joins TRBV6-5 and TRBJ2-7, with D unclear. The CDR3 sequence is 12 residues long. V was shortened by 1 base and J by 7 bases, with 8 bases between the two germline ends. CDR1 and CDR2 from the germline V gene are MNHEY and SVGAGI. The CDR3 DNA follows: TGTGCCAGCAGTTACTGGGGAAGTGAGCAGTACTTC. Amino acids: CASSYWGSEQYF.

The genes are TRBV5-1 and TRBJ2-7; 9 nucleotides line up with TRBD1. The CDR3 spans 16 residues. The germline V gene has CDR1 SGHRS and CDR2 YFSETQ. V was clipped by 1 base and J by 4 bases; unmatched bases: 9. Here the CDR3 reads CASSLYPQGARYEQYF. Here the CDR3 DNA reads TGCGCCAGCAGCTTGTACCCACAGGGGGCGAGGTACGAGCAGTACTTC.

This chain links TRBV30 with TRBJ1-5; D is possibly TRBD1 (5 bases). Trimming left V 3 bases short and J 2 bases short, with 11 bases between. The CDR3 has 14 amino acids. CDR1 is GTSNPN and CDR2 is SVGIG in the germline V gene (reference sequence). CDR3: CAWRGPTGNQPQHF. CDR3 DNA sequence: TGTGCCTGGAGGGGACCGACTGGCAATCAGCCCCAGCATTTT.

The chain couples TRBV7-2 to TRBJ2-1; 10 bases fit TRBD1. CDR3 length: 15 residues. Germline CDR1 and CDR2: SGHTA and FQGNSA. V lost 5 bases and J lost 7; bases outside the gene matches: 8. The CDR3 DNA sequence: TGTGCCAGCAGCCTGGGACAGGGGTCCTCAAATGAGCAGTTCTTC. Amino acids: CASSLGQGSSNEQFF.

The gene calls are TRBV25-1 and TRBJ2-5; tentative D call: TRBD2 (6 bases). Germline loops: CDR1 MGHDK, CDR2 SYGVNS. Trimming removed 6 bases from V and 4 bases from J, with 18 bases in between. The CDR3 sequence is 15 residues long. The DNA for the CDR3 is TGTGCCAGCAGAGACATCAGACTAGAGGGAGAGACCCAGTACTTC. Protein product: CASRDIRLEGETQYF.

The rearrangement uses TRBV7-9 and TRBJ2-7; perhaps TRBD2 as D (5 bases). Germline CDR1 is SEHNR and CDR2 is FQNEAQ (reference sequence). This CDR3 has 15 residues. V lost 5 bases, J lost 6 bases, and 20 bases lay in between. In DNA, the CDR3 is TGTGCCAGCAGCACCAATTTGTGGTCTGGACTCGAGCAGTACTTC. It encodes CASSTNLWSGLEQYF.

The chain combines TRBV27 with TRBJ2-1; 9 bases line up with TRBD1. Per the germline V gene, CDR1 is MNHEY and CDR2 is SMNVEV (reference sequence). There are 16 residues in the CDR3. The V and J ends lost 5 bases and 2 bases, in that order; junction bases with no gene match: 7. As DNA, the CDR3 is TGTGCCAGCAGTATGGGACAGGGTAGCGCCTACAATGAGCAGTTCTTC. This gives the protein CASSMGQGSAYNEQFF.

This chain's CDR3 is CASSAPGQRNTGELFF. The CDR3, as DNA: TGTGCCAGCAGCGCACCGGGACAAAGGAACACCGGGGAGCTGTTTTTT. The J gene is TRBJ2-2, the V gene TRBV7-9; a weak D match, TRBD1 (6 bases). With 5 bases removed from V and 1 base from J, the gap between germline ends came to 14 bases. The CDR3 totals 16 residues. The germline gives CDR1 SEHNR, CDR2 FQNEAQ (reference sequence).

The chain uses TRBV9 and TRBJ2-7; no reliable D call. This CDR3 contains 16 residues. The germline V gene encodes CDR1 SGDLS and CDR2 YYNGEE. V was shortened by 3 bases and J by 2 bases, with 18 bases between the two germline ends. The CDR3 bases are TGTGCCAGCAGCGCAAACAGCGAAAGAAGGGCCTACGAGCAGTACTTC. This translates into CASSANSERRAYEQYF.

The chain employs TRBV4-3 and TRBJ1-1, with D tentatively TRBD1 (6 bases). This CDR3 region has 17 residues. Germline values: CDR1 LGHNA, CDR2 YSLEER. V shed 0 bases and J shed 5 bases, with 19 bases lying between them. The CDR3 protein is CASSQDSPDREGTEAFF. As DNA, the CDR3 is TGCGCCAGCAGCCAAGATTCCCCGGACAGAGAAGGTACTGAAGCTTTCTTT.

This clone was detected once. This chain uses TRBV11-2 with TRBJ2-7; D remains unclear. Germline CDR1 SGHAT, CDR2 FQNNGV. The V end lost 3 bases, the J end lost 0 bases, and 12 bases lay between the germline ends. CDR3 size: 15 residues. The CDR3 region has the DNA TGTGCCAGCAGCTTCGCAGGTACGGTCTCCTACGAGCAGTACTTC. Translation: CASSFAGTVSYEQYF.

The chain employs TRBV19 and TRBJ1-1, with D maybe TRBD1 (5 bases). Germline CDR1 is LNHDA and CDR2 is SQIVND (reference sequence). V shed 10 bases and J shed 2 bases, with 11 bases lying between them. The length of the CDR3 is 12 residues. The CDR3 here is CAISTGNTEAFF. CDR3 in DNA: TGTGCCATAAGTACAGGAAACACTGAAGCTTTCTTT.

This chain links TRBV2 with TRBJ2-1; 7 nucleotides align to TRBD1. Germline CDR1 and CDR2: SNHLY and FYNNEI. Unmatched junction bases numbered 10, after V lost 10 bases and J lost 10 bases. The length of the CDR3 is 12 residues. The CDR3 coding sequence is TGTGCCACCCGACAGGGAGCATGGGAGCAGTTCTTC. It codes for CATRQGAWEQFF.

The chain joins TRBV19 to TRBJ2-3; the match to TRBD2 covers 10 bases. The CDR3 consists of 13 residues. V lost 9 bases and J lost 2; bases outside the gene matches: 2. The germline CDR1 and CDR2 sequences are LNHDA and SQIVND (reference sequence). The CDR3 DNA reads TGTGCCAGCGGGACTAGCGCCACAGATACGCAGTATTTT. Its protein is CASGTSATDTQYF.

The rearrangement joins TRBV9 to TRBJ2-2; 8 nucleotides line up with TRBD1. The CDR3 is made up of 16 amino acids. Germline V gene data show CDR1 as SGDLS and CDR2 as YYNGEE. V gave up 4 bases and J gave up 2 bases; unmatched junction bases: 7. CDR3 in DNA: TGTGCCAGCAGCTTATTGACAGGGGTCAACACCGGGGAGCTGTTTTTT. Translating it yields CASSLLTGVNTGELFF.

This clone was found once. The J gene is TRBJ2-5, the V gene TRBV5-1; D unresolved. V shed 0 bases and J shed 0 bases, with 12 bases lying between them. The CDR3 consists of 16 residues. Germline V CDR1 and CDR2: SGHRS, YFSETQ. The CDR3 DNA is TGCGCCAGCAGCTTGGGCAGCCTGAACAACCAAGAGACCCAGTACTTC. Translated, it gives CASSLGSLNNQETQYF.

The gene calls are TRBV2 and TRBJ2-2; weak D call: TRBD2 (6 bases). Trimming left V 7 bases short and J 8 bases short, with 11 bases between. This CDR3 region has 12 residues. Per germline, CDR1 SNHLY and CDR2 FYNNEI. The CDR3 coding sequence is TGTGCCAGCATGACCGGGGGTGGGGAGCTGTTTTTT. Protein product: CASMTGGGELFF.

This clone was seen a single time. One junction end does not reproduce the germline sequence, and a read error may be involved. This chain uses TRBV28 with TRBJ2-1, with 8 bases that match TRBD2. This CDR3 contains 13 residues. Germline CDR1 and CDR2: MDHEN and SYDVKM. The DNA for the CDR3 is TGTGCCAGCAGTTGGGCCGGGACTAGTGAGCCGTTCTTC. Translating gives CASSWAGTSEPFF. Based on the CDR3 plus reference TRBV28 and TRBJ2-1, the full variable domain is DVKVTQSSRYLVKRTGEKVFLECVQDMDHENMFWYRQDPGLGLRLIYFSYDVKMKEKGDIPEGYSVSREKKERFSLILESASTNQTSMYLCASSWAGTSEPFFGPGTRLTVL.

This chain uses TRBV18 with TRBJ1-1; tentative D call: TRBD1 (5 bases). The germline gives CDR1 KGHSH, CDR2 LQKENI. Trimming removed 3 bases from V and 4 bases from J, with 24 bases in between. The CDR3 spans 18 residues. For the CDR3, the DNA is TGTGCCAGCTCACCCTTTCAGGGTCCCACCGGTCGTGGCACTGAAGCTTTCTTT. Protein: CASSPFQGPTGRGTEAFF.

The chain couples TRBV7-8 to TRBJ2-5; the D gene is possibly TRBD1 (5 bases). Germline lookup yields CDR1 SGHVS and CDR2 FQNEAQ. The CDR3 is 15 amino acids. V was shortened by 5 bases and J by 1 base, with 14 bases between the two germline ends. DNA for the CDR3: TGTGCCAGCAGCCTAGATTCGACAGCCCAAGAGACCCAGTACTTC. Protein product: CASSLDSTAQETQYF.

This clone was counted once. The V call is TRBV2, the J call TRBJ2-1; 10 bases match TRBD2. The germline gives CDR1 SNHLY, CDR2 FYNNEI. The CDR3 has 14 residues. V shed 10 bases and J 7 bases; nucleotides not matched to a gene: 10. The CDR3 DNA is TGTGCCAACGATCTAGCGGGAGTGGGAAATGAGCAGTTCTTC. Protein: CANDLAGVGNEQFF.

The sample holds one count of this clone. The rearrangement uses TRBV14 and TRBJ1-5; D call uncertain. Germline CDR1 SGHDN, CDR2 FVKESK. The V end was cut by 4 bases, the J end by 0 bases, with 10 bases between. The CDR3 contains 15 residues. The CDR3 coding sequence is TGTGCCAGCAGCCTAGGCCCGCATAGCAATCAGCCCCAGCATTTT. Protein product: CASSLGPHSNQPQHF.